Given below is one T cell receptor (beta chain) in context. The data derive from a study of T cell responses to AZD1222 COVID-19 vaccine. Between the trimmed V and J ends, which lost 5 bases and 5 bases, there was a span of 15 bases. Germline values: CDR1 SQVTM, CDR2 ANQGSEA. The CDR3 extends over 13 amino acids. The protocol was immunoSEQ multiplex PCR, while the TCRdb copy is restricted to in-frame clones and leaves out a portion. The repertoire holds 150,000 to 200,000 clones, approximately 94% seen once, with 7% to 9.5% in the top ten. The sequence came from an adult in good health. The chain employs TRBV29-1 and TRBJ2-5; tentative D call: TRBD2 (6 bases). This material consisted of peripheral blood, taken on day 0 of AZD1222 vaccination. CDR3 nucleotides: TGCAGCGTTAATCAACTTGGAGGGGAGACCCAGTACTTC. The encoded protein is CSVNQLGGETQYF. The complete variable domain, with remaining parts taken from reference TRBV29-1 and TRBJ2-5, reads SAVISQKPSRDICQRGTSLTIQCQVDSQVTMMFWYRQQPGQSLTLIATANQGSEATYESGFVIDKFPISRPNLTFSTLTVSNMSPEDSSIYLCSVNQLGGETQYFGPGTRLLVL.